The rows below give T cell receptor beta chains drawn from one sample of a study of a mutant IDH1 vaccine in newly diagnosed glioma. Profiling relied on immunoSEQ multiplex PCR, and the TCRdb table lists in-frame clones only, not all of them. The sample shows 60,000 to 75,000 clones, about four fifths of them seen only once. The sequenced sample was peripheral blood mononuclear cells (PBMCs), obtained from a glioma patient treated with radiotherapy, temozolomide or both. These receptor sequences come from a woman aged 18-35 years with glioma. Some clones in this sample may be carry-over from other donors' samples. The conserved cysteine and the conserved F or W are not part of the CDR3 here. The order of the fields is CDR3 protein, V gene, J gene, D gene. D genes are given only for firm matches.

ASSVYPAGGTEQY	TRBV14	TRBJ2-7	TRBD2
ASRWVTTEAF	TRBV6-4	TRBJ1-1	-
ASSPDGGPWSYT	TRBV9	TRBJ1-2	-
AWEPGTGMREQY	TRBV30	TRBJ2-7	-
ASSLTGELF	TRBV27	TRBJ2-2	-
ASSLGRGLYEQY	TRBV27	TRBJ2-7	TRBD1
ATRPSGFNEQY	TRBV15	TRBJ2-7	-
ASSLGQGATDTQY	TRBV5-1	TRBJ2-3	TRBD1
ASSIASKGANTEAF	TRBV19	TRBJ1-1	-
ASSEPVGPRAAGGYT	TRBV7-9	TRBJ1-2	-
ASSLGGANQPQH	TRBV27	TRBJ1-5	-
ASSQQQGNEQF	TRBV4-1	TRBJ2-1	-
ASTVYPQETQY	TRBV6-1	TRBJ2-5	-
SVFTGEGVGGYT	TRBV29-1	TRBJ1-2	TRBD1
SFDAKPYNEQF	TRBV1	TRBJ2-1	-
ASSLAVDSTYEQY	TRBV7-8	TRBJ2-7	-
ASKNRVNTEAF	TRBV5-1	TRBJ1-1	-
ASKSSGPYEQY	TRBV2	TRBJ2-7	TRBD2
ASGLGMNSPLH	TRBV12-5	TRBJ1-6	-
ASSQEGTSGGAYEQY	TRBV4-2	TRBJ2-7	TRBD2
ASSLDIGSNYGYT	TRBV5-4	TRBJ1-2	-
APKGGPRNEQF	TRBV30	TRBJ2-1	-
ASSADRGRGGYT	TRBV5-1	TRBJ1-2	TRBD1
ASSPLAGPTDTQY	TRBV18	TRBJ2-3	TRBD2
ASSPEPSTGMNTEAF	TRBV5-1	TRBJ1-1	-
ASSESIGNEQF	TRBV10-1	TRBJ2-1	-
ASAGYGYT	TRBV6-1	TRBJ1-2	-
ASSRIAREPQH	TRBV7-2	TRBJ1-5	-
ASSLPPRRGIYEQY	TRBV11-3	TRBJ2-7	-
ASSIGGNEQY	TRBV19	TRBJ2-7	TRBD2
ASSPQGSYGYT	TRBV13	TRBJ1-2	TRBD1
ASRHQNSPLH	TRBV2	TRBJ1-6	-
ASSQPQPQH	TRBV23-1	TRBJ1-5	-
SGRQGMNTEAF	TRBV29-1	TRBJ1-1	-
ASSLPDLNEKLF	TRBV7-9	TRBJ1-4	-
ASSQLRGGYT	TRBV23-1	TRBJ1-2	-
ASNPLRQFNYGYT	TRBV19	TRBJ1-2	-
ASSLLSYTGELF	TRBV5-1	TRBJ2-2	-
SVTGATQY	TRBV29-1	TRBJ2-3	-
APSLGAGESGELF	TRBV7-9	TRBJ2-2	-
ASSLVYLGGRETEAF	TRBV7-8	TRBJ1-1	-
ASSQDPDRGQGDTEAF	TRBV4-1	TRBJ1-1	TRBD1
ASRSTDFNGYT	TRBV6-5	TRBJ1-2	-
SARGDYGYT	TRBV20-1	TRBJ1-2	-
AISEPTPRGLADSYEQY	TRBV10-3	TRBJ2-7	TRBD2
ASSQPGTGGGNEQF	TRBV4-2	TRBJ2-1	TRBD1
ASSLDKQSSGANVLT	TRBV5-1	TRBJ2-6	-
ASSETQSNQPQH	TRBV6-1	TRBJ1-5	-
ASSLRGSNQPQH	TRBV27	TRBJ1-5	-
ASSLVDDYYEQY	TRBV5-6	TRBJ2-7	-
ASSIGGSFESSSYEQY	TRBV19	TRBJ2-7	-
ATSRDRGELF	TRBV15	TRBJ2-2	-
ASRGNGNTIY	TRBV19	TRBJ1-3	-
ASSQSWAPREQY	TRBV4-1	TRBJ2-7	-
AWSEGLAGDKSYEQY	TRBV30	TRBJ2-7	TRBD2
ASSPGGMVTDTQY	TRBV9	TRBJ2-3	-
ASSLTGTSNTEAF	TRBV2	TRBJ1-1	-
ASSEDLFMNTEAF	TRBV6-1	TRBJ1-1	-
ATRDTRNNEQF	TRBV7-2	TRBJ2-1	-